Listed below are T cell receptor beta chains from one sample, sequenced in a study of shared clonotypes between healthy human individuals. Some clones are missing from TCRdb's copy, which holds only in-frame ones; the method was immunoSEQ multiplex PCR. This sample has about 1.1 million clones; about 80% occur once, and the top ten carry 0.85% to 1%. Sequencing used memory CD4+ T cells from PBMCs. The receptors originated from a man aged 18 to 29 in good health. Some clones in this sample may be carry-over from other donors' samples. Each CDR3 is given with its conserved first and last residue. The D gene is left open where the match is weak. Only part of the rows carry a size: once, few, many, or a class if the clone is expanded.

j_gene: TRBJ2-3; v_gene: TRBV5-4; abundance: -; d_gene: -; CDR3nt: TGTGCCAGCAGCTTGGGGCCCGCGGCGGCAGATACGCAGTATTTT; CDR3aa: CASSLGPAAADTQYF
j_gene: TRBJ2-7; v_gene: TRBV7-2; abundance: -; d_gene: -; CDR3nt: TGTGCCAGCAGCTTAGTAGGGGGAGTAGGTTACGAGCAGTACTTC; CDR3aa: CASSLVGGVGYEQYF
j_gene: TRBJ1-3; v_gene: TRBV6-1; abundance: many; d_gene: -; CDR3nt: TGTGCCAGCAGCCTATACCGCGCTGGAAACACCATATATTTT; CDR3aa: CASSLYRAGNTIYF
j_gene: TRBJ1-2; v_gene: TRBV30; abundance: -; d_gene: TRBD1; CDR3nt: TGTGCCTGGAGCCAGACAGGGTATGGCTACACCTTC; CDR3aa: CAWSQTGYGYTF
j_gene: TRBJ2-5; v_gene: TRBV11-2; abundance: -; d_gene: -; CDR3nt: TGTGCCAGCAGCTTATCTGTCAGCACAAAAGAGACCCAGTACTTC; CDR3aa: CASSLSVSTKETQYF
j_gene: TRBJ2-2; v_gene: TRBV6-4; abundance: -; d_gene: -; CDR3nt: TGTGCCAGCAGTGCTCTGGTTAGCACCGGGGAGCTGTTTTTT; CDR3aa: CASSALVSTGELFF
j_gene: TRBJ2-5; v_gene: TRBV28; abundance: few; d_gene: -; CDR3nt: TGTGCCAGCAGTCTCCTGGGTCGGGAGACCCAGTACTTC; CDR3aa: CASSLLGRETQYF
j_gene: TRBJ1-3; v_gene: TRBV5-1; abundance: -; d_gene: -; CDR3nt: TGCGCCAGCAGCTTGAAAGGGGATGGCTCTGGAAACACCATATATTTT; CDR3aa: CASSLKGDGSGNTIYF
j_gene: TRBJ1-2; v_gene: TRBV30; abundance: -; d_gene: TRBD1; CDR3nt: TGTGCCTGGATCTTCGCGGGGACAGTGGTAGGAGGCTACACCTTC; CDR3aa: CAWIFAGTVVGGYTF
j_gene: TRBJ1-2; v_gene: TRBV30; abundance: -; d_gene: -; CDR3nt: TGTGCCTGGAGGATGTCCGGACCCAGCGCCGGCTACACCTTC; CDR3aa: CAWRMSGPSAGYTF
j_gene: TRBJ1-3; v_gene: TRBV28; abundance: -; d_gene: -; CDR3nt: TGTGCCAGCAGTCAAGGAGGGTTAGGAAACACCATATATTTT; CDR3aa: CASSQGGLGNTIYF
j_gene: TRBJ1-3; v_gene: TRBV4-1; abundance: -; d_gene: TRBD1; CDR3nt: TGCGCCAGCAGCCTCCTTCCGGGACAGGGGACAGGAAACACCATATATTTT; CDR3aa: CASSLLPGQGTGNTIYF
j_gene: TRBJ1-5; v_gene: TRBV2; abundance: many; d_gene: -; CDR3nt: TGTGCCAGCAGGGGTTTGGGAGATGAGCCCCAGCATTTT; CDR3aa: CASRGLGDEPQHF
j_gene: TRBJ2-5; v_gene: TRBV28; abundance: -; d_gene: TRBD1; CDR3nt: TGTGCCAGCACCGACAGGGGGCATAAAGAGACCCAGTACTTC; CDR3aa: CASTDRGHKETQYF
j_gene: TRBJ2-6; v_gene: TRBV19; abundance: -; d_gene: -; CDR3nt: TGTGCCAGTAGTTATACAGGGTCTGGGGCCAACGTCCTGACTTTC; CDR3aa: CASSYTGSGANVLTF
j_gene: TRBJ1-1; v_gene: TRBV30; abundance: -; d_gene: -; CDR3nt: TGTGCCTGGCTGAGATTCACGGACACTGAAGCTTTCTTT; CDR3aa: CAWLRFTDTEAFF
j_gene: TRBJ2-3; v_gene: TRBV5-4; abundance: once; d_gene: -; CDR3nt: TGTGCCAGCAGCTTGGACGGACGGCGGGGAGATACGCAGTATTTT; CDR3aa: CASSLDGRRGDTQYF
j_gene: TRBJ2-5; v_gene: TRBV2; abundance: -; d_gene: TRBD2; CDR3nt: TGTGCCAGCAGCCGAACGCAGTCCGGGAGGGGGGAGACCCAGTACTTC; CDR3aa: CASSRTQSGRGETQYF
j_gene: TRBJ2-5; v_gene: TRBV28; abundance: -; d_gene: TRBD2; CDR3nt: TGTGCCAGCAAGTACGGGGCTAGCGGGAGCTGGTACCAAGAGACCCAGTACTTC; CDR3aa: CASKYGASGSWYQETQYF
j_gene: TRBJ2-5; v_gene: TRBV6-1; abundance: -; d_gene: -; CDR3nt: TGTGCCAGCAGTGCCCGGGAACAAGAGACCCAGTACTTC; CDR3aa: CASSAREQETQYF
j_gene: TRBJ1-2; v_gene: TRBV5-4; abundance: once; d_gene: -; CDR3nt: TGTGCCAGCAGCTCCGGGACACCATTAGACACTGGCTACACCTTC; CDR3aa: CASSSGTPLDTGYTF
j_gene: TRBJ2-6; v_gene: TRBV5-4; abundance: -; d_gene: TRBD1; CDR3nt: TGTGCCAGCAGCTTGCCAGGGGGCTCCCACGGGGCCAACGTCCTGACTTTC; CDR3aa: CASSLPGGSHGANVLTF
j_gene: TRBJ2-2; v_gene: TRBV18; abundance: -; d_gene: -; CDR3nt: TGTGCCAGCTCACCTACTGGGGGCGACGGGGAGCTGTTTTTT; CDR3aa: CASSPTGGDGELFF
j_gene: TRBJ1-5; v_gene: TRBV6-6; abundance: once; d_gene: -; CDR3nt: TGTGCCAGCAGCGAAGACGGACTCAGGGAGCCCCAGCATTTT; CDR3aa: CASSEDGLREPQHF
j_gene: TRBJ1-1; v_gene: TRBV5-1; abundance: many; d_gene: -; CDR3nt: TGCGCCAGCAGCTTGGGGGACACTGAAGCTTTCTTT; CDR3aa: CASSLGDTEAFF
j_gene: TRBJ2-6; v_gene: TRBV28; abundance: many; d_gene: -; CDR3nt: TGTGCCAGCAGTTTAGGGGGGACTGGGGCCAACGTCCTGACTTTC; CDR3aa: CASSLGGTGANVLTF
j_gene: TRBJ1-4; v_gene: TRBV18; abundance: -; d_gene: -; CDR3nt: TGTGCCAGCTCACCGGCATTTAATGAAAAACTGTTTTTT; CDR3aa: CASSPAFNEKLFF